In this sample, the clone carrying this TCR beta chain turned up once. Its antigen is currently unknown. The data were taken from a study of cytomegalovirus exposure and HLA in healthy donors. Broader study findings: The authors later linked a missense DCLRE1C variant to TCR beta V- and J-gene trimming. Within the data, a cluster of highly shared sequence variants was likely a sequencing artifact. Further analysis was carried out later, and it showed several of the most significant clusters appearing linked to common viral pathogens.

PCR involved 60 Vbeta and 13 Jbeta primers. Produced via immunoSEQ multiplex PCR; TCRdb's table is partial and in-frame only. The table records fewer than 150,000 clones, roughly 69% of them present only once. The V end was cut by 0 bases, the J end by 0 bases, with 10 bases between. CDR1 is LGHNA, CDR2 YSLEER, per germline. The CDR3 consists of 16 residues. J is TRBJ2-3 and V is TRBV4-3; TRBD2 is a possible D gene (6 bases). Sequencing input: PBMCs. This TCR derives from a woman aged 40 to 50 in good health and CMV-seropositive. CDR3 amino acids: CASSQDWAGSTDTQYF. The CDR3 coding sequence is TGCGCCAGCAGCCAAGATTGGGCGGGGAGCACAGATACGCAGTATTTT.